The T cell receptor beta chain under discussion was sequenced for a study of beta chain features in type 1 diabetes. Study-level findings and limits: Among patients with Type 1 diabetes, TCRB CDR3s were moderately but significantly shorter in every one of the four CD4+ subsets.

Expressed TCRB transcripts were sequenced because the isolated RNA had all been reverse transcribed beforehand. The repertoire was sequenced with immunoSEQ multiplex PCR; TCRdb's copy has only in-frame clones and lacks some. In the table there are about 170,000 clones, 7% to 9% of which are singletons. In regard to this clone: Its antigen is as yet unknown.

The purity of all sorted populations exceeded 98%. Trimming took off 0 bases at V and 6 bases at J, with 13 bases between the two ends. The CDR3 consists of 15 residues. The germline V gene has CDR1 SGHRS and CDR2 YFSETQ. The receptor was isolated from a man aged 18 to 30 with type 1 diabetes. Sequenced sample: central memory CD4+ T cells from blood. The chain carries TRBV5-1 and TRBJ2-1; maybe TRBD1 (5 bases). This chain's CDR3 is CASSLEAGQVNEQFF. The CDR3 DNA reads as TGCGCCAGCAGCTTGGAGGCAGGGCAAGTCAATGAGCAGTTCTTC.